Given below is one T cell receptor beta chain in context. Its cognate antigen is unknown. PCR was performed a second time for roughly 6 to 12 cycles using a sample-barcoded 5' primer and a J-beta primer mix. Using its own MiXCR run on the 5' RACE reads, TCRdb lists one record per CDR3 protein. This sample has about 970,000 distinct CDR3 sequences, with around 54% found just once. This specimen comes from a study of blood T cells in healthy people across ages. General study results and limits: Naive CD4+ cells and diversity were both higher in long-lived donors than in aged donors.

Germline V gene sequence: CDR1 SQVTM, CDR2 ANQGSEA. Between the trimmed V and J ends, which lost 2 bases and 1 base, there was a span of 9 bases. The length of the CDR3 is 14 residues. The sequencing sample was made of blood. The V gene is TRBV29-1, the J gene TRBJ2-1; possible D gene TRBD1, 5 bases. The clonotype comes from a woman between 55 and 75 years old in good health. The CDR3 loop reads CSVEFRTSYNEQFF. The CDR3 region has the DNA TGCAGCGTTGAATTCAGGACATCCTACAATGAGCAGTTCTTC.